This TCR beta chain came from a study of CD8 T cells in Susac syndrome. CDR1 and CDR2 from the germline V gene are SGHTA and FQGNSA. This CDR3 comprises 15 residues. V was shortened by 5 bases and J by 4 bases, with 14 bases between the two germline ends. It was with random hexamers that about 0.45 to 1 ug RNA was reverse transcribed. TCRdb re-analysed the immunoSEQ multiplex PCR reads in MiXCR, keeping a single row per CDR3 protein. The table shows approximately 300,000 distinct CDR3 sequences, with about 82% occurring only once. The sequenced material came from CD8+ T cells from PBMCs. This receptor was taken from a human donor with multiple sclerosis. This rearrangement joins TRBV7-2 to TRBJ2-2, with a tentative D call TRBD2 (6 bases). CDR3 sequence (DNA): TGTGCCAGCAGCCCCGCGCCCGGGAGCACCGGGGAGCTGTTTTTT. Translation gives CASSPAPGSTGELFF.